This is a list of T cell receptor beta chains from one sample in a study of shared clonotypes between healthy human individuals. Here immunoSEQ multiplex PCR was the method, and the copy in TCRdb shows in-frame clones only, minus some. The sample has about 1.1 million clones, approximately 80% seen once. The source material was memory CD4+ T cells from PBMCs. The receptors originated from a man aged 18 to 30 in good health. Some clones in this sample may be carry-over from other donors' samples. CDR3s include the opening cysteine and the closing phenylalanine or tryptophan. Each record gives: V gene, D gene, J gene, clone size, CDR3 protein, CDR3 DNA. A D gene is named only where the DNA matches it firmly. For some rows the clone size is stated as once, few or many, or as a class when expanded; others skip it.

v_call: TRBV6-1
d_call: -
j_call: TRBJ2-7
clone_size: -
cdr3_aa: CASSEWPGDSYEQYF
cdr3_nt: TGTGCCAGCAGTGAATGGCCAGGGGACTCCTACGAGCAGTACTTC

v_call: TRBV7-2
d_call: TRBD1
j_call: TRBJ2-5
clone_size: -
cdr3_aa: CASSYRTGGSQETQYF
cdr3_nt: TGTGCCAGCAGCTACCGGACAGGGGGCAGCCAAGAGACCCAGTACTTC

v_call: TRBV20-1
d_call: -
j_call: TRBJ1-2
clone_size: -
cdr3_aa: CSAVLGYGYTF
cdr3_nt: TGCAGTGCTGTTTTGGGGTATGGCTACACCTTC

v_call: TRBV11-3
d_call: -
j_call: TRBJ2-7
clone_size: -
cdr3_aa: CASSISGAYEQYF
cdr3_nt: TGTGCCAGCAGTATATCGGGAGCCTACGAGCAGTACTTC

v_call: TRBV11-3
d_call: -
j_call: TRBJ1-1
clone_size: many
cdr3_aa: CASSLDTGTEAFF
cdr3_nt: TGTGCCAGCAGCTTGGATACAGGAACTGAAGCTTTCTTT

v_call: TRBV6-4
d_call: TRBD1
j_call: TRBJ2-3
clone_size: -
cdr3_aa: CASSRTGGDTDTQYF
cdr3_nt: TGTGCCAGCAGCAGGACAGGGGGGGATACAGATACGCAGTATTTT

v_call: TRBV29-1
d_call: -
j_call: TRBJ1-2
clone_size: -
cdr3_aa: CSVEALYYGYTF
cdr3_nt: TGCAGCGTTGAAGCTCTCTACTATGGCTACACCTTC

v_call: TRBV7-3
d_call: TRBD2
j_call: TRBJ2-1
clone_size: many
cdr3_aa: CASSLKGGIEANEQFF
cdr3_nt: TGTGCCAGCAGCTTAAAGGGAGGGATCGAGGCCAATGAGCAGTTCTTC

v_call: TRBV28
d_call: -
j_call: TRBJ2-1
clone_size: -
cdr3_aa: CASIGGAGLSYNEQFF
cdr3_nt: TGTGCCAGCATCGGGGGAGCGGGTCTCTCCTACAATGAGCAGTTCTTC

v_call: TRBV29-1
d_call: -
j_call: TRBJ2-1
clone_size: -
cdr3_aa: CSVGSGAYNEQFF
cdr3_nt: TGCAGCGTTGGTAGCGGAGCCTACAATGAGCAGTTCTTC

v_call: TRBV5-6
d_call: -
j_call: TRBJ1-1
clone_size: -
cdr3_aa: CASSFPGHGTEAFF
cdr3_nt: TGTGCCAGCAGCTTCCCGGGACACGGCACTGAAGCTTTCTTT

v_call: TRBV7-2
d_call: TRBD2
j_call: TRBJ2-7
clone_size: -
cdr3_aa: CASKTGLASYEQYF
cdr3_nt: TGTGCCAGCAAGACCGGACTAGCGTCCTACGAGCAGTACTTC

v_call: TRBV28
d_call: TRBD1
j_call: TRBJ2-3
clone_size: -
cdr3_aa: CASSLGDRSDTQYF
cdr3_nt: TGTGCCAGCAGTTTGGGGGACAGGTCTGATACGCAGTATTTT

v_call: TRBV2
d_call: -
j_call: TRBJ1-2
clone_size: few
cdr3_aa: CASRDYGYTF
cdr3_nt: TGTGCCAGCAGGGACTATGGCTACACCTTC

v_call: TRBV5-6
d_call: -
j_call: TRBJ2-5
clone_size: once
cdr3_aa: CASSSAQGGETQYF
cdr3_nt: TGTGCCAGCAGCTCAGCACAGGGCGGAGAGACCCAGTACTTC

v_call: TRBV18
d_call: -
j_call: TRBJ2-1
clone_size: few
cdr3_aa: CASSQSSYNEQFF
cdr3_nt: TGTGCCAGCTCACAGTCCTCCTACAATGAGCAGTTCTTC

v_call: TRBV11-2
d_call: -
j_call: TRBJ1-2
clone_size: -
cdr3_aa: CASSSPRASNYGYTF
cdr3_nt: TGTGCCAGCAGCTCTCCCCGTGCGTCTAACTATGGCTACACCTTC

v_call: TRBV5-1
d_call: TRBD1
j_call: TRBJ2-2
clone_size: few
cdr3_aa: CASNPGQGTLNTGELFF
cdr3_nt: TGCGCCAGCAACCCGGGACAGGGGACCTTGAACACCGGGGAGCTGTTTTTT

v_call: TRBV9
d_call: TRBD1
j_call: TRBJ1-1
clone_size: -
cdr3_aa: CASSATAGTGAEAFF
cdr3_nt: TGTGCCAGCAGCGCGACTGCCGGGACAGGGGCTGAAGCTTTCTTT

v_call: TRBV28
d_call: -
j_call: TRBJ1-2
clone_size: -
cdr3_aa: CASTPGRIYGYTF
cdr3_nt: TGTGCCAGCACCCCGGGACGGATCTATGGCTACACCTTC

v_call: TRBV9
d_call: -
j_call: TRBJ1-2
clone_size: -
cdr3_aa: CASSATANYGYTF
cdr3_nt: TGTGCCAGCAGCGCGACAGCTAACTATGGCTACACCTTC

v_call: TRBV9
d_call: -
j_call: TRBJ1-5
clone_size: few
cdr3_aa: CASSPSSGQPQHF
cdr3_nt: TGTGCCAGCAGCCCCTCGAGTGGACAGCCCCAGCATTTT

v_call: TRBV5-5
d_call: -
j_call: TRBJ2-3
clone_size: once
cdr3_aa: CASSFGASWADTQYF
cdr3_nt: TGTGCCAGCAGCTTTGGGGCTAGCTGGGCAGATACGCAGTATTTT

v_call: TRBV5-5
d_call: -
j_call: TRBJ2-7
clone_size: -
cdr3_aa: CASSQDLRASSYEQYF
cdr3_nt: TGTGCCAGCAGCCAAGACCTTAGGGCCAGCAGCTACGAGCAGTACTTC

v_call: TRBV27
d_call: -
j_call: TRBJ2-3
clone_size: few
cdr3_aa: CASSLIRPATDTQYF
cdr3_nt: TGTGCCAGCAGTTTAATTCGCCCGGCCACAGATACGCAGTATTTT

v_call: TRBV2
d_call: TRBD2
j_call: TRBJ2-1
clone_size: -
cdr3_aa: CASCSSGVTYEQFF
cdr3_nt: TGTGCCAGCTGTTCTAGCGGGGTCACCTATGAGCAGTTCTTC

v_call: TRBV2
d_call: -
j_call: TRBJ2-2
clone_size: -
cdr3_aa: CASSESGAGAATGELFF
cdr3_nt: TGTGCCAGCAGTGAATCGGGGGCAGGGGCGGCCACCGGGGAGCTGTTTTTT

v_call: TRBV5-1
d_call: -
j_call: TRBJ2-6
clone_size: -
cdr3_aa: CASSLDTPAPSGANVLTF
cdr3_nt: TGCGCCAGCAGCTTGGACACCCCCGCACCCTCTGGGGCCAACGTCCTGACTTTC

v_call: TRBV7-3
d_call: -
j_call: TRBJ2-6
clone_size: -
cdr3_aa: CASSAAANVLTF
cdr3_nt: TGTGCCAGCAGCGCGGCCGCCAACGTCCTGACTTTC

v_call: TRBV14
d_call: -
j_call: TRBJ2-5
clone_size: -
cdr3_aa: CASRQSGPIGTQYF
cdr3_nt: TGTGCCAGCAGGCAGTCAGGACCCATTGGAACCCAGTACTTC

v_call: TRBV5-1
d_call: TRBD2
j_call: TRBJ2-3
clone_size: -
cdr3_aa: CASSSLAGVSDTQYF
cdr3_nt: TGCGCCAGCAGCTCGCTAGCGGGAGTTTCGGATACGCAGTATTTT

v_call: TRBV28
d_call: TRBD1
j_call: TRBJ2-7
clone_size: -
cdr3_aa: CATRRQGVYEQYF
cdr3_nt: TGTGCCACCCGTCGGCAGGGGGTCTACGAGCAGTACTTC

v_call: TRBV5-4
d_call: TRBD2
j_call: TRBJ2-3
clone_size: -
cdr3_aa: CASSLSLAGADTQYF
cdr3_nt: TGTGCCAGCAGCTTATCGCTAGCGGGAGCTGATACGCAGTATTTT

v_call: TRBV29-1
d_call: TRBD2
j_call: TRBJ2-5
clone_size: once
cdr3_aa: CSVEDRGGLAGRNQETQYF
cdr3_nt: TGCAGCGTTGAAGATAGGGGGGGACTAGCGGGAAGAAACCAAGAGACCCAGTACTTC

v_call: TRBV5-8
d_call: -
j_call: TRBJ2-5
clone_size: -
cdr3_aa: CASSRGGPVLETQYF
cdr3_nt: TGTGCCAGCAGCCGCGGCGGGCCCGTGCTCGAGACCCAGTACTTC

v_call: TRBV6-1
d_call: TRBD1
j_call: TRBJ2-7
clone_size: -
cdr3_aa: CASTWDRGRNEQYF
cdr3_nt: TGTGCCAGCACCTGGGACAGGGGTAGGAACGAGCAGTACTTC

v_call: TRBV4-1
d_call: -
j_call: TRBJ1-1
clone_size: -
cdr3_aa: CASSQDPAPGETEAFF
cdr3_nt: TGCGCCAGCAGCCAAGATCCGGCCCCGGGGGAAACTGAAGCTTTCTTT

v_call: TRBV27
d_call: -
j_call: TRBJ2-2
clone_size: -
cdr3_aa: CASSAGQLIGELFF
cdr3_nt: TGTGCCAGCAGTGCGGGACAGTTGATCGGGGAGCTGTTTTTT

v_call: TRBV9
d_call: -
j_call: TRBJ2-2
clone_size: -
cdr3_aa: CASSLGNSVAGELFF
cdr3_nt: TGTGCCAGCAGCTTGGGCAATTCGGTGGCCGGGGAGCTGTTTTTT

v_call: TRBV28
d_call: -
j_call: TRBJ1-2
clone_size: -
cdr3_aa: CASSLGSRNTPYGYTF
cdr3_nt: TGTGCCAGCAGTTTGGGTTCTCGCAACACACCCTATGGCTACACCTTC

v_call: TRBV27
d_call: -
j_call: TRBJ1-1
clone_size: -
cdr3_aa: CASSTGGSKAFF
cdr3_nt: TGTGCCAGCAGTACGGGAGGGAGCAAAGCTTTCTTT

v_call: TRBV11-2
d_call: -
j_call: TRBJ2-7
clone_size: -
cdr3_aa: CASSLEWTYEQHF
cdr3_nt: TGTGCCAGCAGCTTAGAATGGACCTACGAGCAGCACTTC